A single T cell receptor beta chain is shown here with its context. Only one count was recorded for this clone. This clone's antigen is unknown. No per-base quality is available; no much larger clone lies one base away. Whole blood was collected in K2EDTA tubes by collaborating institutions according to the institutions' own protocols. Collaborator samples were shipped for TCRbeta analysis as frozen whole blood, isolated PBMCs, or DNA extracted from either sample type. The data stem from a study of blood T cell repertoires in COVID-19 (dated by TCRdb to about 2020). With respect to the entire study: Samples from collaborators originated in the United States, Italy and Spain and spanned both the acute and convalescent phases of COVID-19. The material from the prospective study consisted of cDNA or gDNA derived from T cells, B-cell-depleted T cells, or PBMCs. Subjects who had been exposed to COVID-19, were actively infected with it, or had recovered from it provided the deeply sampled blood TCRbeta repertoires that made up the dataset. The repertoires were made available in a free public database intended to serve as a resource for research on the immune response to SARS-CoV-2. Samples came from the ongoing ImmuneRACE study (first 160 participants) plus 1,254 subjects from 6 global collaborators. Nearly every sample came with metadata listing a de-identified subject ID, COVID-19 status, age in years and sex. Where available, HLA class I and class II types were obtained from metadata supplied by the sample provider rather than from assay-based typing. Here is what the overall study found, with its caveats: Clinical and demographic metadata were provided uncurated, with the amount varying by source and participant.

TCRbeta CDR3 regions were amplified from genomic DNA using the immunoSEQ Assay, a bias-controlled multiplex PCR. Processing in the source paper ran as follows. Within the assay, amplification of reference gene primers was used to estimate how many nucleated cells each sample contained. To quantify the absolute abundance of each unique TCRbeta CDR3 rearrangement, sequence reads were collapsed and filtered. For each sample, productive Simpson clonality was calculated as the square root of Simpson's diversity index over productive rearrangements. TCRdb's version of the immuneACCESS table is confined to in-frame rearrangements and falls short of the full clone set. An unresolved V gene accounts for under half of the shortfall where checked; the remainder is of unknown origin. V, J and clone size are those of that table, while D and trimming were read from the DNA. The sample has some 200,000 clones on record, more than 85% of them singletons. Less than 3.5% of the sample is taken by the ten largest.

Trimming removed 5 bases from V and 4 bases from J, leaving 11 bases between the germline ends. Counted from cysteine to phenylalanine, this CDR3 has 14 amino acids. The entry retains the CDR3 DNA only, 42 bases that are in frame from base 1. CDR1 and CDR2, per the germline V gene, are LGHNA and YSLEER. Sample: peripheral blood. This clonotype was sampled from a man aged 40-55 years with active or convalescent COVID-19. Recombination joined TRBV4-3 with TRBJ1-4; TRBD1 is a possible D gene, resting on 6 matching bases. Here is the DNA: TGCGCCAGCAGCTTCGGGACACTTAATGAAAAACTGTTTTTT. This yields the protein CASSFGTLNEKLFF.